The rows below give T cell receptor beta chains drawn from one sample of a study of control samples from healthy donors and cancer patients. The table came from immunoSEQ multiplex PCR; TCRdb's copy has only in-frame clones and leaves some out. The sample holds about 82,000 clones; just under 95% are singletons and the top ten take 4.5% to 5.5%. The sample consisted of blood. The receptor source for this set is a woman aged 18-29 years in good health. Each CDR3 is given with its conserved first and last residue. Where a row states a size, it is once, few, many or the class of an expanded clone; other rows omit it.

v_call	clone_size	cdr3_aa
TRBV19	NA	CASSIAGTRTYNEQFF
TRBV6-5	NA	CASRRANTEAFF
TRBV7-8	NA	CASSLGTGRYGYTF
TRBV4-2	NA	CASSRTTLAGQRVSTDTQYF
TRBV12-5	NA	CASGNIGGTEAFF
TRBV10-2	once	CASSSRLTDTQYF
TRBV7-8	NA	CASNQGGTEAFF
TRBV7-2	once	CASSLEDTQYF
TRBV19	NA	CASSYETGTNTNYGYTF
TRBV5-1	NA	CASSLAPSGGTDTQYF
TRBV30	NA	CAWSRRLGQPQHF
TRBV29-1	NA	CSVVAGTPDTQYF
TRBV28	NA	CASSDVGRTNSPLHF
TRBV25-1	NA	CASSEMGLGYGYTF
TRBV27	NA	CASSLLPSGAGDTQYF
TRBV5-1	NA	CASSLEGQGSEKLFF
TRBV7-9	NA	CASSGGQGVIYGYTF
TRBV6-5	NA	CAIPSAERSYEQYF
TRBV12-3/TRBV12-4	NA	CASSSDVGTEAFF
TRBV28	NA	CASSSGLNYGYTF
TRBV15	NA	CATSRDRSSGANVLTF
TRBV11-2	NA	CASSLDTGRETQYF
TRBV5-1	NA	CASSSLGTGQETQYF
TRBV24-1	NA	CATSLGWREEQYF
TRBV28	NA	CASSFGLRWGTHF
TRBV10-3	few	CATNPGPRSYEQYF
TRBV19	NA	CATREADTQYF